This T cell receptor beta chain was found in a study of identical twins. Study results and limitations: Possibly, invariant MAIT and iNKT cells partly confounded zero-insertion analyses. For out-of-frame alpha sequences shared by twins, low generation probability was in excess. Monozygotic twin pairs showed more out-of-frame TCR alpha sharing than models estimated.

About this clonotype: Its antigen is currently unknown.

The CDR3 is 16 residues long. Germline loops: CDR1 WSHSY, CDR2 SAAADI. Trimming took 3 bases from V and 5 from J, leaving 16 bases between them. One entry per CDR3 protein, called by TCRdb with MiXCR from the 5' RACE reads. This repertoire shows about 920,000 distinct CDR3 sequences, roughly 12% found once; its top ten account for around 1.5%. These same records also appear under a second study, on yellow fever vaccine responses in identical twins.

Sequencing used PBMCs. The TCR originated in a woman aged 18 to 35 in good health. The chain employs TRBV10-2 and TRBJ2-2; the D is unclear. CDR3 amino acids: CASSELLVVGTGELFF. CDR3 bases: TGCGCCAGCAGTGAATTGTTGGTAGTAGGGACCGGGGAGCTGTTTTTT.